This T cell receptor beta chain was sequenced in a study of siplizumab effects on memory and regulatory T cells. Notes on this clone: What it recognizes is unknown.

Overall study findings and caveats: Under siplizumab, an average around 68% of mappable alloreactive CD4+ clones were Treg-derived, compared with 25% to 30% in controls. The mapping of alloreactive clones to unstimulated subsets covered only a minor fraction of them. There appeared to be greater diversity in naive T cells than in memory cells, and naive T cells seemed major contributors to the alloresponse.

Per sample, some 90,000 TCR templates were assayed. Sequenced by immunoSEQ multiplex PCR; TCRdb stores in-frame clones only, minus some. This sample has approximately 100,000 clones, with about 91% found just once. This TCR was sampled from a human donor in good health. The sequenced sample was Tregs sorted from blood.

The CDR3 DNA reads TGTGCCTGGAGTCCCAGGGGGCGCACTGAAGCTTTCTTT. Protein product: CAWSPRGRTEAFF. The chain is built from TRBV30 and TRBJ1-1; TRBD1 aligns across 8 bases. Trimming cost V 2 bases and J 4 bases; bases outside gene matches: 3. Germline assignment: CDR1 GTSNPN and CDR2 SVGIG (reference sequence). This CDR3 comprises 13 residues.